These 23 T cell receptor beta chains were all obtained from the same sample, sequenced in a study of early T cells in non-severe SARS-CoV-2 infection. TCRdb reprocessed the 5' RACE reads with MiXCR, giving one entry per CDR3 protein. The table shows tens of thousands of distinct CDR3 sequences, with 5.7% occurring only once. Sample: whole blood. These receptors all stem from an adult who was a healthcare worker with PCR-confirmed SARS-CoV-2 infection or an uninfected control (not recorded which).

The chain is built from TRBV7-3 and TRBJ2-1, with D perhaps matching TRBD2 (5 bases). This CDR3 is built from 13 residues. Germline V gene sequence: CDR1 SGHTA, CDR2 FQGTGA. V lost 5 bases and J lost 7, with 12 bases in between. The CDR3 nucleotides are TGTGCCAGCAGCCAAGGACTGGGGAATGAGCAGTTCTTC. This gives the protein CASSQGLGNEQFF.

This clonotype was counted at least ten times. The chain recombines TRBV19 with TRBJ2-7, with 9 bases lining up with TRBD1. V lost 5 bases, J lost 3 bases, and 2 bases stayed unmatched. The CDR3 is 13 amino acids. Germline V gene sequence: CDR1 LNHDA, CDR2 SQIVND (reference sequence). The CDR3 coding sequence is TGTGCCAGTAGTTGGGACAGGGACTACGAGCAGTACTTC. This translates into CASSWDRDYEQYF.

There are many counts of this clonotype. This rearrangement joins TRBV3-1 to TRBJ1-4, with 8 nucleotides matching TRBD1. From germline, CDR1 is LGHDT and CDR2 YNNKEL (reference sequence). The junction had 5 bases not matched to a gene; V was cut back by 7 bases and J by 4 bases. The CDR3 runs 14 residues. CDR3 DNA sequence: TGTGCCAGCACCGGACAGGGTTATAATGAAAAACTGTTTTTT. This sequence encodes CASTGQGYNEKLFF.

This clonotype came up many times. The V gene is TRBV18, the J gene TRBJ2-7; perhaps D is TRBD1 or TRBD2 (5 bases each). The V and J ends lost 3 bases and 2 bases respectively, with 11 bases between them. This CDR3 has 14 amino acids. Germline V CDR1 and CDR2: KGHSH, LQKENI. The CDR3 DNA is TGTGCCAGCTCACCCGGGACGGCCACCTACGAGCAGTACTTC. Translated, it gives CASSPGTATYEQYF.

This clonotype was picked up many times. The chain uses TRBV20-1 and TRBJ2-3; TRBD2 might be the D (6 bases). In germline, CDR1 is DFQATT, CDR2 SNEGSKA (reference sequence). CDR3 length equals 15 residues. V was clipped by 6 bases and J by 3 bases, with 19 bases between them. The CDR3, as DNA: TGCAGTGCCCTTCTCGGGCTAGCGACTACAGATACGCAGTATTTT. The encoded protein is CSALLGLATTDTQYF.

The sample holds many counts of this clonotype. This chain links TRBV4-1 with TRBJ1-2; tentative D call: TRBD1 (5 bases). Per the germline V gene, CDR1 is MGHRA and CDR2 is YSYEKL. This CDR3 region has 17 residues. Deletions cut 0 bases from V and 7 bases from J, with 21 bases between. The CDR3 DNA follows: TGCGCCAGCAGCCAAGATCCGGGAGGGGCGCAGGAGTCTGGCTACACCTTC. Protein: CASSQDPGGAQESGYTF.

The chain combines TRBV30 with TRBJ1-2; maybe TRBD1 (6 bases). Germline lookup yields CDR1 GTSNPN and CDR2 SVGIG (reference sequence). The V gene lost 6 bases and the J gene lost 0 bases, with 14 bases spanning the gap. This CDR3 region has 14 residues. The CDR3 DNA follows: TGTGCCTGTACCGCGGACAGCTCTAACTATGGCTACACCTTC. It is translated as CACTADSSNYGYTF. The variable domain in full, completed from reference TRBV30 and TRBJ1-2, reads SQTIHQWPATLVQPVGSPLSLECTVEGTSNPNLYWYRQAAGRGLQLLFYSVGIGQISSEVPQNLSASRPQDRQFILSSKKLLLSDSGFYLCACTADSSNYGYTFGSGTRLTVV.

A few counts support this clonotype. The chain carries TRBV25-1 and TRBJ2-7; 8 positions match TRBD2. Losses at the gene ends were 2 bases for V and 3 bases for J; bases not matched to a gene: 3. This CDR3 spans 14 amino acids. CDR1 is MGHDK and CDR2 is SYGVNS in the germline V gene. DNA for the CDR3: TGTGCCAGCAGTGAAAGCGGGAGATACTACGAGCAGTACTTC. Amino acid sequence: CASSESGRYYEQYF.

This clonotype was seen repeatedly, ten times or more. V and J are TRBV9 and TRBJ2-1; D is undetermined. This CDR3 is 16 amino acids long. Germline values: CDR1 SGDLS, CDR2 YYNGEE. The ends were cut back, 0 bases at V and 7 bases at J, with 17 bases in the middle. CDR3 in amino acids: CASSVGVRWVENEQFF. The CDR3 DNA sequence: TGTGCCAGCAGCGTAGGGGTCAGGTGGGTTGAGAATGAGCAGTTCTTC.

This clonotype has ten or more counts. The V and J genes are TRBV11-1 and TRBJ2-4, with a weak D call TRBD2 (6 bases). V lost 5 bases and J lost 7, with 15 bases in between. The CDR3 loop spans 14 amino acids. Germline CDR1 and CDR2: SGHAT and FQDESV (reference sequence). CDR3 protein: CASSPTEGRNIQYF. The CDR3 DNA follows: TGTGCCAGCAGCCCTACGGAGGGACGGAACATTCAGTACTTC.

This clonotype was found a few times. V gene TRBV7-2 combines with J gene TRBJ1-5; unclear D gene. Trimming took 5 bases from V and 7 from J, leaving 12 bases between them. The CDR3 has 13 residues. Germline loops: CDR1 SGHTA, CDR2 FQGNSA. The CDR3 DNA is TGTGCCAGCAGCCCTAGTCCCCAGCAGCCCCAGCATTTT. It codes for CASSPSPQQPQHF.

This clonotype showed up many times. CDR3 sequence (DNA): TGTGCCAGCAGCAATCCGGGACAGGGACTGACTAATGAAAAACTGTTTTTT. It codes for CASSNPGQGLTNEKLFF. The V and J genes are TRBV7-9 and TRBJ1-4, with 9 bases identical to TRBD1. This CDR3 region has 17 residues. V was pared by 5 bases and J by 2 bases, with 9 bases of the junction left unmatched. The V gene's germline CDR1 is SEHNR and CDR2 FQNEAQ (reference sequence).

This clonotype was found a few times. The V gene is TRBV7-9, the J gene TRBJ2-2; possibly TRBD2 for D (5 bases). Germline V CDR1 and CDR2: SEHNR, FQNEAQ (reference sequence). The CDR3 covers 14 residues. Deletions cut 5 bases from V and 4 bases from J, with 11 bases between. CDR3 coding DNA: TGTGCCAGCAGCCCAACTAGTATCACCGGGGAGCTGTTTTTT. Protein sequence: CASSPTSITGELFF.

This clonotype was counted between two and nine times. This rearrangement joins TRBV12-3 or TRBV12-4 to TRBJ2-1; D remains unclear. CDR3 length: 13 amino acids. The germline V and J ends were trimmed by 0 bases and 10 bases, with 10 bases remaining between them. The CDR3 region has the DNA TGTGCCAGCAGTTTAGCGCATCGCGAAGAGCAGTTCTTC. Protein product: CASSLAHREEQFF.

This chain links TRBV20-1 with TRBJ2-1; no firm D call. CDR1 and CDR2 (germline): DFQATT, SNEGSKA (reference sequence). The CDR3 spans 13 residues. V lost 6 bases, J lost 0 bases, and 9 bases lay in between. The CDR3 DNA sequence: TGCAGTGCCCAGCTCAGCTCCTACAATGAGCAGTTCTTC. Protein product: CSAQLSSYNEQFF.

This clonotype was seen repeatedly, ten times or more. This sequence joins TRBV5-8 and TRBJ2-1; D unclear. Germline CDR1 reads SGHTS; CDR2 reads YDEGEE. This CDR3 spans 12 amino acids. V was cut by 0 bases and J by 8 bases, with 6 bases left in between. The CDR3 sequence: CASSLEGDEQFF. CDR3 bases: TGTGCCAGCAGCTTGGAGGGCGATGAGCAGTTCTTC.

Many counts were recorded for this clonotype. The V call is TRBV10-3, the J call TRBJ2-7, with 10 nucleotides matching TRBD2. After removal of 6 bases from V and 0 bases from J, the junction contained 11 bases not matched to a gene. The CDR3 totals 17 residues. CDR1 and CDR2 (germline): ENHRY, SYGVKD. CDR3 sequence (DNA): TGTGCCATCAGCCGAGTCGGTAGCGGGGGGAGCTCCTACGAGCAGTACTTC. This gives the protein CAISRVGSGGSSYEQYF.

This clonotype has at least ten counts. The chain has TRBV15 and TRBJ2-3; 10 nucleotides line up with TRBD1. V gave up 3 bases and J gave up 4 bases; unmatched junction bases: 1. The CDR3 runs 14 residues. Germline V gene lookup returns CDR1 LNHNV and CDR2 YYDKDF (reference sequence). The CDR3 loop is CATSRDRGADTQYF. CDR3 in DNA: TGTGCCACCAGCAGGGACAGGGGGGCAGATACGCAGTATTTT.

The chain has TRBV20-1 and TRBJ1-2, with D possibly being TRBD1 (5 bases). Germline CDR1 and CDR2: DFQATT and SNEGSKA (reference sequence). V dropped 0 bases and J dropped 6 bases, with 8 bases sitting between them. The CDR3 covers 12 residues. The chain's CDR3 is CSARDLGDGYTF. The DNA of the CDR3 is TGCAGTGCTAGAGATTTAGGGGATGGCTACACCTTC.

The table lists this clonotype with a few counts. The V and J genes are TRBV20-1 and TRBJ2-7, with 9 bases lining up with TRBD2. Germline-derived CDR1 and CDR2 are DFQATT and SNEGSKA (reference sequence). The CDR3 is 17 residues long. Trimming cost V 6 bases and J 4 bases; bases outside gene matches: 19. CDR3 nucleotide sequence: TGCAGTGCCCCTGGCCCCAGGGCCCCTCTAGCGGGGTACGAGCAGTACTTC. The encoded protein is CSAPGPRAPLAGYEQYF.

This clonotype was observed at least ten times. The chain has TRBV28 and TRBJ2-3; 7 bases are a match to TRBD2. The germline V gene encodes CDR1 MDHEN and CDR2 SYDVKM. This CDR3 has 15 amino acids. The trim removed 4 bases at V and 4 bases at J, leaving 8 bases unmatched. This chain's CDR3 is CASSSWKGRADTQYF. The CDR3 DNA reads TGTGCCAGCAGTTCATGGAAAGGGAGGGCAGATACGCAGTATTTT.

This clonotype was seen at least ten times. The rearrangement uses TRBV12-3 or TRBV12-4 and TRBJ2-3; D unclear. The CDR3 spans 13 residues. V gave up 10 bases and J gave up 1 base, with 12 bases separating them. The CDR3 DNA is TGTGCCACCGCTTTAGCTGGCACAGATACGCAGTATTTT. Translating it yields CATALAGTDTQYF.

At least ten counts were recorded for this clonotype. The rearrangement links TRBV12-3 or TRBV12-4 to TRBJ1-5; a weak D match, TRBD1 (6 bases). V lost 10 bases to trimming and J lost 5 bases, with 15 bases between them. The CDR3 loop spans 13 amino acids. CDR3 protein: CATHGGGDQPQHF. CDR3 sequence (DNA): TGTGCCACACATGGTGGGGGCGATCAGCCCCAGCATTTT.